The 26 T cell receptor beta chains given below trace back to one sample, sequenced in a study of shared clonotypes between healthy human individuals. Naive CD8 cells lacked CD45RO and underwent positive selection for CCR7, leaving out terminally differentiated effector memory CD45RA+ cells. Profiled with immunoSEQ multiplex PCR; TCRdb holds only in-frame clones, not every one. The profile shows approximately 720,000 clones, 92% of them singletons. Sequenced input: naive CD8+ T cells sorted from blood. These receptor sequences come from a man younger than 45 in good health.

The chain combines TRBV7-2 with TRBJ2-1; 8 bases line up with TRBD2. The junction had 9 bases not matched to a gene; V was cut back by 1 base and J by 7 bases. This CDR3 has 16 residues. In germline, CDR1 is SGHTA, CDR2 FQGNSA. The CDR3 spells CASSLVSGGPKNEQFF. DNA for the CDR3: TGTGCCAGCAGCTTAGTTTCGGGAGGGCCAAAGAATGAGCAGTTCTTC.

Comment on this clone: This clone may be a read error of a much larger clone one base away. The chain employs TRBV28 and TRBJ2-2; D is ambiguous. This CDR3 is 12 amino acids long. Germline CDR1 is MDHEN and CDR2 is SYDVKM. Trimming took 2 bases from V and 2 from J, leaving 0 bases between them. CDR3 sequence reads: CASSLNTGELFF. The CDR3, as DNA: TGTGCCAGCAGTTTAAACACCGGGGAGCTGTTTTTT. The whole variable domain, remainder taken from reference TRBV28 and TRBJ2-2, is DVKVTQSSRYLVKRTGEKVFLECVQDMDHENMFWYRQDPGLGLRLIYFSYDVKMKEKGDIPEGYSVSREKKERFSLILESASTNQTSMYLCASSLNTGELFFGEGSRLTVL.

This chain uses TRBV9 with TRBJ2-3, with 8 bases aligning to TRBD2. The germline CDR1 and CDR2 sequences are SGDLS and YYNGEE. This CDR3 region has 16 residues. The trim removed 4 bases at V and 0 bases at J, leaving 7 bases unmatched. The CDR3 region has the DNA TGTGCCAGCAGCCCCGCGGGGGGCACTAGCACAGATACGCAGTATTTT. It encodes CASSPAGGTSTDTQYF. Full variable domain (missing parts from reference TRBV9 and TRBJ2-3): DSGVTQTPKHLITATGQRVTLRCSPRSGDLSVYWYQQSLDQGLQFLIQYYNGEERAKGNILERFSAQQFPDLHSELNLSSLELGDSALYFCASSPAGGTSTDTQYFGPGTRLTVL.

This chain connects TRBV13 to TRBJ1-5; 11 bases are shared with TRBD1. The germline CDR1 and CDR2 sequences are PRHDT and FYEKMQ (reference sequence). The junction had 5 bases not matched to a gene; V was cut back by 6 bases and J by 7 bases. The CDR3 is made up of 14 amino acids. CDR3 residues: CASSLGQGEQPQHF. The CDR3 DNA sequence: TGTGCCAGCAGTCTGGGACAGGGGGAACAGCCCCAGCATTTT. The whole variable domain, remainder taken from reference TRBV13 and TRBJ1-5, is AAGVIQSPRHLIKEKRETATLKCYPIPRHDTVYWYQQGPGQDPQFLISFYEKMQSDKGSIPDRFSAQQFSDYHSELNMSSLELGDSALYFCASSLGQGEQPQHFGDGTRLSIL.

The chain employs TRBV7-9 and TRBJ1-2, with 8 positions matching TRBD1. This CDR3 is built from 14 residues. Germline V gene data show CDR1 as SEHNR and CDR2 as FQNEAQ (reference sequence). V lost 5 bases, J lost 4 bases, and 6 bases stayed unmatched. CDR3 protein: CASSPPTGAYGYTF. CDR3 coding DNA: TGTGCCAGCAGCCCACCGACAGGGGCCTATGGCTACACCTTC.

The chain carries TRBV4-2 and TRBJ1-4, with D uncertain. CDR1 and CDR2 from the germline V gene are LGHNA and YNFKEQ. The CDR3 consists of 16 residues. Between the trimmed V and J ends, which lost 0 bases and 0 bases, there was a span of 8 bases. The CDR3 is CASSQEMGATNEKLFF. In DNA, the CDR3 is TGTGCCAGCAGCCAAGAGATGGGTGCAACTAATGAAAAACTGTTTTTT.

This chain joins TRBV10-2 and TRBJ1-4; no clear D gene. CDR3 size: 14 residues. Between the trimmed V and J ends, which lost 4 bases and 4 bases, there was a span of 10 bases. Germline V lookup: CDR1 WSHSY, CDR2 SAAADI. The CDR3 DNA follows: TGCGCCAGCAGTGTGAGGCCATATAATGAAAAACTGTTTTTT. Protein sequence: CASSVRPYNEKLFF.

The chain joins TRBV30 to TRBJ2-2; D is unclear. Trimming stripped 2 bases from V and 4 bases from J, with 14 bases between. This CDR3 contains 15 residues. Germline V CDR1 and CDR2: GTSNPN, SVGIG (reference sequence). The chain's CDR3 is CAWSQVAVVTGELFF. DNA for the CDR3: TGTGCCTGGAGTCAGGTGGCCGTAGTCACCGGGGAGCTGTTTTTT.

The chain combines TRBV18 with TRBJ2-1; 14 nucleotides match TRBD2. Germline CDR1 is KGHSH and CDR2 is LQKENI. V lost 0 bases and J lost 2; bases outside the gene matches: 0. The CDR3 is 17 residues long. The CDR3: CASSPPGLAGAYNEQFF. In nucleotides, the CDR3 is TGTGCCAGCTCACCACCGGGACTAGCGGGGGCCTACAATGAGCAGTTCTTC.

The chain uses TRBV27 and TRBJ2-7, with a tentative D call TRBD1 (6 bases). The ends were cut back, 2 bases at V and 7 bases at J, with 21 bases in the middle. CDR3 length equals 16 residues. Germline CDR1 is MNHEY and CDR2 is SMNVEV (reference sequence). DNA for the CDR3: TGTGCCAGCAGTTTAATCCCGGGACAAATCGGGAAGGAGCAGTACTTC. Its protein product is CASSLIPGQIGKEQYF.

The chain carries TRBV27 and TRBJ2-1, with TRBD2 identical over 8 bases. The V gene end was trimmed by 4 bases and the J gene end by 8 bases; junction bases not matched to a gene: 16. CDR1 is MNHEY, CDR2 SMNVEV, per germline (reference sequence). The CDR3 contains 17 residues. The CDR3: CASSSLGGRREDYEQFF. The CDR3 region has the DNA TGTGCCAGCAGTTCCCTCGGGGGGAGGCGGGAGGACTATGAGCAGTTCTTC.

V usage is TRBV5-6 and J usage is TRBJ2-7, with 7 positions matching TRBD1. Per germline, CDR1 SGHDT and CDR2 YYEEEE. This CDR3 is built from 13 residues. V lost 3 bases to trimming and J lost 6 bases; unmatched junction nucleotides: 6. The CDR3 loop reads CASSSGTEGEQYF. CDR3 sequence (DNA): TGTGCCAGCAGCTCCGGGACAGAAGGCGAGCAGTACTTC.

This chain links TRBV19 with TRBJ2-1; D uncertain. CDR3 length: 13 amino acids. The germline V and J ends were trimmed by 5 bases and 2 bases, with 7 bases remaining between them. Germline assignment: CDR1 LNHDA and CDR2 SQIVND (reference sequence). This chain's CDR3 is CASSPETYNEQFF. The CDR3 nucleotides are TGTGCCAGTAGTCCGGAGACCTACAATGAGCAGTTCTTC.

The rearrangement joins TRBV27 to TRBJ1-2; D ambiguous. From germline, CDR1 is MNHEY and CDR2 SMNVEV (reference sequence). The CDR3 contains 13 residues. Trimming took 6 bases from V and 7 from J, leaving 15 bases between them. CDR3 protein: CASSASSIGGYTF. DNA for the CDR3: TGTGCCAGCAGCGCATCGAGCATCGGTGGCTACACCTTC.

The chain uses TRBV5-4 and TRBJ2-1; possible D gene TRBD2, 5 bases. Germline CDR1 reads SGHNT; CDR2 reads YYREEE (reference sequence). V gave up 1 base and J gave up 5 bases, with 16 bases separating them. This CDR3 contains 16 residues. The CDR3 nucleotides are TGTGCCAGCAGCTTGTTTTCTCTAGCCGAGGACAATGAGCAGTTCTTC. It codes for CASSLFSLAEDNEQFF.

The V gene is TRBV29-1, the J gene TRBJ2-3, with D tentatively TRBD1 (6 bases). There are 17 residues in the CDR3. CDR1 and CDR2 from the germline V gene are SQVTM and ANQGSEA. V was pared by 0 bases and J by 2 bases, with 18 bases between. CDR3 region: CSVEDVFSQGTTDTQYF. The CDR3 DNA follows: TGCAGCGTTGAAGATGTCTTCAGTCAGGGGACCACAGATACGCAGTATTTT.

This sequence joins TRBV18 and TRBJ2-1, with 7 nucleotides matching TRBD2. Per germline, CDR1 KGHSH and CDR2 LQKENI. Losses at the gene ends were 3 bases for V and 4 bases for J; bases not matched to a gene: 6. CDR3 size: 15 residues. The CDR3 nucleotides are TGTGCCAGCTCACCCCCCTTGCGGGAGTACAATGAGCAGTTCTTC. Translated, it gives CASSPPLREYNEQFF.

V usage is TRBV6-5 and J usage is TRBJ1-1; no clear D. V was cut by 5 bases and J by 7 bases, with 14 bases left in between. The CDR3 totals 13 residues. Looked up from germline, CDR1 is MNHEY and CDR2 is SVGAGI. The DNA for the CDR3 is TGTGCCAGCAGTCCTAATTCCCGAAGTGAAGCTTTCTTT. Its protein is CASSPNSRSEAFF.

V gene TRBV7-9 combines with J gene TRBJ1-3; possibly TRBD1 for D (6 bases). CDR1 is SEHNR and CDR2 is FQNEAQ in the germline V gene (reference sequence). Trimming shortened V by 3 bases and J by 2 bases, and 20 bases separated the two germline ends. CDR3 length: 18 amino acids. CDR3 sequence (DNA): TGTGCCAGCAGCTTTGTATGGGCAGGGGCATTAGCTGGAAACACCATATATTTT. This encodes CASSFVWAGALAGNTIYF.

V and J are TRBV28 and TRBJ1-2, with D possibly being TRBD1 (6 bases). Germline assignment: CDR1 MDHEN and CDR2 SYDVKM. V was cut by 5 bases and J by 0 bases, with 7 bases left in between. The CDR3 contains 13 residues. For the CDR3, the DNA is TGTGCCAGCAGTCGGACAGCTAACTATGGCTACACCTTC. It encodes CASSRTANYGYTF.

This rearrangement joins TRBV7-9 to TRBJ2-1; 13 nucleotides align to TRBD2. CDR3 length: 15 amino acids. V lost 5 bases and J lost 7; bases outside the gene matches: 5. Germline assignment: CDR1 SEHNR and CDR2 FQNEAQ (reference sequence). The CDR3 DNA reads TGTGCCAGCAGCCCACCGGGACTAGCGGGGAATGAGCAGTTCTTC. Translating gives CASSPPGLAGNEQFF.

J is TRBJ2-1 and V is TRBV11-2, with TRBD1 matching over 7 bases. CDR1 and CDR2 from the germline V gene are SGHAT and FQNNGV. The length of the CDR3 is 15 residues. Unmatched junction bases numbered 5, after V lost 5 bases and J lost 1 base. The CDR3 DNA reads TGTGCCAGCAGCCTCAGACAGGGTTCCTACAATGAGCAGTTCTTC. This gives the protein CASSLRQGSYNEQFF. Filled out from reference TRBV11-2 and TRBJ2-1, the complete variable domain reads EAGVAQSPRYKIIEKRQSVAFWCNPISGHATLYWYQQILGQGPKLLIQFQNNGVVDDSQLPKDRFSAERLKGVDSTLKIQPAKLEDSAVYLCASSLRQGSYNEQFFGPGTRLTVL.

The chain has TRBV9 and TRBJ1-2; no reliable D call. Trimming stripped 6 bases from V and 8 bases from J, with 23 bases between. The germline gives CDR1 SGDLS, CDR2 YYNGEE. The CDR3 runs 15 residues. The CDR3, as DNA: TGTGCCAGCACCGGTCGTCCCAATATTGTGTGGGGCTACACCTTC. This codes for CASTGRPNIVWGYTF.

Only one count was recorded for this clone. The chain links TRBV14 to TRBJ2-5; D is unclear. V lost 4 bases, J lost 1 base, and 13 bases lay in between. The CDR3 has 15 residues. The germline V gene encodes CDR1 SGHDN and CDR2 FVKESK. DNA of the CDR3: TGTGCCAGCAGCCCCCAAGGGTGGGCCCAAGAGACCCAGTACTTC. Encoded protein: CASSPQGWAQETQYF. The whole variable domain, remainder taken from reference TRBV14 and TRBJ2-5, is EAGVTQFPSHSVIEKGQTVTLRCDPISGHDNLYWYRRVMGKEIKFLLHFVKESKQDESGMPNNRFLAERTGGTYSTLKVQPAELEDSGVYFCASSPQGWAQETQYFGPGTRLLVL.

The genes are TRBV7-6 and TRBJ2-2; D call uncertain. This CDR3 spans 12 amino acids. Trimming pared 2 bases from V and 5 bases from J, leaving 3 bases between. Germline assignment: CDR1 SGHVS and CDR2 FNYEAQ. CDR3: CASSLLTGELFF. The DNA for the CDR3 is TGTGCCAGCAGCTTATTGACCGGGGAGCTGTTTTTT.

The chain is built from TRBV28 and TRBJ2-7; D might be TRBD2 (6 bases). V was shortened by 6 bases and J by 7 bases, with 16 bases between the two germline ends. The CDR3 length is 13 residues. Germline lookup yields CDR1 MDHEN and CDR2 SYDVKM. CDR3 sequence reads: CASRPPGEREQYF. The CDR3, as DNA: TGTGCCAGCAGGCCCCCGGGAGAAAGAGAGCAGTACTTC.